The 27 T cell receptor beta chains reported below all come from one sample, sequenced in a study of cytomegalovirus exposure and HLA in healthy donors (dated by TCRdb to 2017 to 2019). Library preparation used the immunoSEQ multiplex PCR assay. A mixture of 60 forward primers for TCR Vbeta segments and 13 reverse primers for TCR Jbeta segments was used in the multiplex PCR. Drawn from immuneACCESS, this table holds only the in-frame rearrangements with V and J called that TCRdb kept. Clones are partly lost; checked studies trace under half to an unresolved V gene and leave the rest unexplained. This sample's table lists fewer than 130,000 clones. The biggest ten clones account for around 0.59% of the sample. Sequenced: PBMCs. The receptors come from a man between 45 and 60 years old in good health and CMV-seronegative.

The chain joins TRBV19 to TRBJ2-6; 7 positions match TRBD1. The ends lost 7 bases at V and 1 base at J; junction bases unmatched: 13. Germline loops: CDR1 LNHDA, CDR2 SQIVND (reference sequence). The CDR3 has 18 amino acids. Here the CDR3 reads CASNGEQGDFSGANVLTF. The CDR3 DNA sequence: TGTGCCAGTAACGGGGAGCAGGGGGATTTTTCTGGGGCCAACGTCCTGACTTTC.

The V gene is TRBV5-1, the J gene TRBJ2-1, with 9 bases fitting TRBD2. Germline trimming cut 8 bases from V and 8 bases from J; bases unmatched to any gene: 14. The CDR3 spans 15 residues. Germline values: CDR1 SGHRS, CDR2 YFSETQ. The CDR3 reads CASQREAPGLDEQFF. DNA for the CDR3: TGCGCCAGTCAGCGGGAGGCCCCGGGGTTGGATGAGCAGTTCTTC.

This sequence joins TRBV28 and TRBJ2-1; 9 bases agree with TRBD2. This CDR3 is built from 16 residues. V gave up 2 bases and J gave up 4 bases; unmatched junction bases: 6. CDR1 is MDHEN and CDR2 is SYDVKM in the germline V gene. The CDR3 loop is CASSLGSGSWYNEQFF. As DNA, the CDR3 is TGTGCCAGCAGTTTAGGTAGCGGGAGTTGGTACAATGAGCAGTTCTTC. Together with reference TRBV28 and TRBJ2-1, the CDR3 gives the full variable domain: DVKVTQSSRYLVKRTGEKVFLECVQDMDHENMFWYRQDPGLGLRLIYFSYDVKMKEKGDIPEGYSVSREKKERFSLILESASTNQTSMYLCASSLGSGSWYNEQFFGPGTRLTVL.

V usage is TRBV4-3 and J usage is TRBJ2-2, with unresolved D. The V gene lost 0 bases and the J gene lost 0 bases, with 8 bases spanning the gap. The CDR3 runs to 16 residues. Germline V CDR1 and CDR2: LGHNA, YSLEER. CDR3 sequence reads: CASSQDGSANTGELFF. In nucleotides, the CDR3 is TGCGCCAGCAGCCAAGATGGCAGCGCGAACACCGGGGAGCTGTTTTTT.

The chain carries TRBV6-6 and TRBJ2-7, with TRBD2 matching over 7 bases. Unmatched junction bases numbered 10, after V lost 6 bases and J lost 5 bases. CDR1 MNHNY and CDR2 SVGAGI come from the germline V gene (reference sequence). The CDR3 is 14 amino acids. The CDR3 loop reads CASSPPTSFDEQYF. The CDR3 DNA reads TGTGCCAGCAGCCCACCGACTAGCTTCGACGAGCAGTACTTC.

The chain couples TRBV7-2 to TRBJ2-3; D possibly corresponds to TRBD1 (5 bases). Trimming pared 3 bases from V and 7 bases from J, leaving 14 bases between. CDR1 is SGHTA and CDR2 is FQGNSA in the germline V gene. This CDR3 contains 14 residues. CDR3 sequence (DNA): TGTGCCAGCAGCTTTGAAGGGGATCCGAATACGCAGTATTTT. Translated, it gives CASSFEGDPNTQYF.

CDR3 protein: CATSKEAAGSYEQYF. The CDR3 nucleotides read TGTGCCACCAGCAAAGAGGCGGCAGGGTCCTACGAGCAGTACTTC. V is TRBV15 and J is TRBJ2-7; possibly TRBD1 for D (5 bases). V lost 4 bases to trimming and J lost 1 base, with 14 bases between them. The CDR3 has 15 residues. Germline CDR1 is LNHNV and CDR2 is YYDKDF (reference sequence).

The chain uses TRBV29-1 and TRBJ1-2; D gene ambiguous. The ends were cut back, 2 bases at V and 8 bases at J, with 9 bases in the middle. This CDR3 region has 11 residues. Germline values: CDR1 SQVTM, CDR2 ANQGSEA. CDR3 region: CSVEFGGGYTF. CDR3 nucleotide sequence: TGCAGCGTTGAATTTGGAGGCGGCTACACCTTC. The full variable domain, rest sourced from reference TRBV29-1 and TRBJ1-2, is SAVISQKPSRDICQRGTSLTIQCQVDSQVTMMFWYRQQPGQSLTLIATANQGSEATYESGFVIDKFPISRPNLTFSTLTVSNMSPEDSSIYLCSVEFGGGYTFGSGTRLTVV.

This chain links TRBV19 with TRBJ1-2; 8 bases map to TRBD1. V was pared by 7 bases and J by 5 bases, with 12 bases of the junction left unmatched. The germline gives CDR1 LNHDA, CDR2 SQIVND (reference sequence). The CDR3 contains 15 residues. The CDR3 sequence: CASTQTGVLLYGYTF. DNA of the CDR3: TGTGCCAGTACCCAGACAGGGGTTCTCCTGTATGGCTACACCTTC.

The CDR3 is CSVEGTSGRTSSYNEQFF. CDR3 in DNA: TGCAGCGTTGAAGGGACTAGCGGGAGGACGAGCTCCTACAATGAGCAGTTCTTC. The chain combines TRBV29-1 with TRBJ2-1; TRBD2 aligns across 14 bases. CDR1 is SQVTM, CDR2 ANQGSEA, per germline. The CDR3 extends over 18 amino acids. V lost 1 base and J lost 0; bases outside the gene matches: 5.

This chain connects TRBV19 to TRBJ1-3; 7 bases match TRBD1. Germline V CDR1 and CDR2: LNHDA, SQIVND (reference sequence). Trimming cost V 3 bases and J 3 bases; bases outside gene matches: 8. This CDR3 is 16 amino acids long. For the CDR3, the DNA is TGTGCCAGTAGTATTCGAGGACAGGCCTATGGAAACACCATATATTTT. Protein sequence: CASSIRGQAYGNTIYF.

The V call is TRBV29-1, the J call TRBJ1-4; the D is unclear. This CDR3 contains 13 residues. Trimming shortened V by 6 bases and J by 1 base, and 9 bases separated the two germline ends. The germline V gene encodes CDR1 SQVTM and CDR2 ANQGSEA. DNA of the CDR3: TGCAGCGTGCGACTGGAAACTAATGAAAAACTGTTTTTT. Amino acid sequence: CSVRLETNEKLFF.

This rearrangement joins TRBV6-1 to TRBJ1-5; TRBD1 aligns across 8 bases. There are 16 residues in the CDR3. V trimming: 1 base; J trimming: 6 bases; junction bases outside the gene matches: 8. Germline CDR1 and CDR2: MNHNS and SASEGT. CDR3 nucleotides: TGTGCCAGCAGTGAAGAGGGGGACAGGTTCGGTCAGCCCCAGCATTTT. Protein product: CASSEEGDRFGQPQHF.

This CDR3 is CAGTPGLEETQYF. CDR3 sequence (DNA): TGTGCCGGAACCCCGGGACTAGAAGAGACCCAGTACTTC. This sequence joins TRBV2 and TRBJ2-5; 8 nucleotides match TRBD2. Germline V gene sequence: CDR1 SNHLY, CDR2 FYNNEI. This CDR3 region has 13 residues. The trim removed 11 bases at V and 3 bases at J, leaving 8 bases unmatched.

The chain combines TRBV4-1 with TRBJ2-5; D gene ambiguous. V was pared by 0 bases and J by 4 bases, with 12 bases between. CDR1 is MGHRA, CDR2 YSYEKL, per germline. This CDR3 spans 15 amino acids. The CDR3 reads CASSQELNLGETQYF. CDR3 DNA: TGCGCCAGCAGCCAAGAACTAAACCTGGGAGAGACCCAGTACTTC.

This rearrangement joins TRBV6-5 to TRBJ1-1; perhaps TRBD1 as D (5 bases). The CDR3 extends over 14 amino acids. Germline V lookup: CDR1 MNHEY, CDR2 SVGAGI. Trimming removed 2 bases from V and 6 bases from J, with 13 bases in between. This CDR3 is CASSYGGVGAEAFF. The CDR3 nucleotides read TGTGCCAGCAGTTACGGAGGGGTGGGCGCTGAAGCTTTCTTT.

The chain uses TRBV7-6 and TRBJ2-7, with 7 bases aligning to TRBD1. This CDR3 contains 14 residues. In germline, CDR1 is SGHVS, CDR2 FNYEAQ. The V and J ends lost 6 bases and 2 bases, in that order; junction bases with no gene match: 7. The CDR3 DNA is TGTGCCAGCAGTCTCCTGGGACAGACCTACGAGCAGTACTTC. Translated: CASSLLGQTYEQYF.

This chain uses TRBV19 with TRBJ1-5; D uncertain. CDR1 LNHDA and CDR2 SQIVND come from the germline V gene (reference sequence). Trimming removed 2 bases at V and 3 bases at J, with 5 bases between. This CDR3 comprises 13 residues. This CDR3 is CASSIRLNQPQHF. The CDR3, as DNA: TGTGCCAGTAGTATACGTCTCAATCAGCCCCAGCATTTT. The full variable domain, rest sourced from reference TRBV19 and TRBJ1-5, is DGGITQSPKYLFRKEGQNVTLSCEQNLNHDAMYWYRQDPGQGLRLIYYSQIVNDFQKGDIAEGYSVSREKKESFPLTVTSAQKNPTAFYLCASSIRLNQPQHFGDGTRLSIL.

The V gene is TRBV13, the J gene TRBJ2-1, with TRBD2 matching over 11 bases. CDR1 and CDR2 (germline): PRHDT, FYEKMQ (reference sequence). The V gene end was trimmed by 1 base and the J gene end by 2 bases; junction bases not matched to a gene: 7. This CDR3 is 18 amino acids long. CDR3 sequence reads: CASSLVVAGGPTYNEQFF. DNA for the CDR3: TGTGCCAGCAGCTTAGTGGTAGCGGGGGGGCCTACCTACAATGAGCAGTTCTTC.

V is TRBV5-1 and J is TRBJ1-2, with 8 bases matching TRBD1. V gave up 0 bases and J gave up 5 bases; unmatched junction bases: 3. CDR3 length equals 14 residues. Germline V CDR1 and CDR2: SGHRS, YFSETQ. The CDR3 here is CASSLVQGAYGYTF. CDR3 coding DNA: TGCGCCAGCAGCTTGGTCCAGGGGGCATATGGCTACACCTTC.

The chain uses TRBV11-2 and TRBJ1-1; D is perhaps TRBD1 (5 bases). The CDR3 is made up of 14 amino acids. Trimming shortened V by 2 bases and J by 5 bases, and 12 bases separated the two germline ends. CDR1 and CDR2 from the germline V gene are SGHAT and FQNNGV. The CDR3 bases are TGTGCCAGCAGCTTAATCCAGGGTAGGACTGAAGCTTTCTTT. Its protein product is CASSLIQGRTEAFF.

This chain joins TRBV27 and TRBJ2-7; TRBD1 agrees at 8 bases. Trimming cost V 3 bases and J 3 bases; bases outside gene matches: 13. The CDR3 extends over 17 amino acids. Per germline, CDR1 MNHEY and CDR2 SMNVEV (reference sequence). The CDR3 loop reads CASSLELGDRGDYEQYF. CDR3 nucleotide sequence: TGTGCCAGCAGTTTGGAGTTGGGAGACAGGGGAGACTACGAGCAGTACTTC.

V is TRBV11-3 and J is TRBJ2-1, with 8 bases identical to TRBD2. V shed 3 bases and J 3 bases; nucleotides not matched to a gene: 13. CDR3 length equals 18 residues. Germline CDR1 SGHNT, CDR2 YENEEA. The CDR3 loop is CASSFPDGRAKIYNEQFF. The CDR3 DNA is TGTGCCAGCAGCTTCCCGGACGGGAGGGCCAAAATCTACAATGAGCAGTTCTTC.

J is TRBJ1-5 and V is TRBV5-6; D remains unclear. The ends were cut back, 1 base at V and 7 bases at J, with 6 bases in the middle. The CDR3 sequence is 12 residues long. Germline CDR1 is SGHDT and CDR2 is YYEEEE. The CDR3 spells CASSLLEQPQHF. The CDR3 nucleotides read TGTGCCAGCAGCTTGTTGGAGCAGCCCCAGCATTTT.

This chain connects TRBV7-8 to TRBJ2-7, with 8 bases lining up with TRBD1. CDR1 is SGHVS and CDR2 is FQNEAQ in the germline V gene. V shed 5 bases, J shed 0 bases, and the junction held 6 bases outside the gene matches. CDR3 length equals 15 residues. CDR3 region: CASSPGQGYSYEQYF. The CDR3 DNA is TGTGCCAGCAGCCCTGGACAGGGTTACTCCTACGAGCAGTACTTC.

This rearrangement joins TRBV11-2 to TRBJ2-5, with D uncertain. There are 12 residues in the CDR3. Between the trimmed V and J ends, which lost 0 bases and 7 bases, there was a span of 6 bases. Germline V CDR1 and CDR2: SGHAT, FQNNGV. CDR3 region: CASSLDPVTQYF. The CDR3 nucleotides are TGTGCCAGCAGCTTAGACCCCGTGACCCAGTACTTC.

V and J are TRBV25-1 and TRBJ2-7, with 8 nucleotides matching TRBD1. V was pared by 6 bases and J by 2 bases, with 6 bases of the junction left unmatched. Germline V gene lookup returns CDR1 MGHDK and CDR2 SYGVNS. The CDR3 is 14 amino acids. The CDR3, as DNA: TGTGCCAGCAGGCCCGCAGGGGGCGCCTACGAGCAGTACTTC. It translates to CASRPAGGAYEQYF.